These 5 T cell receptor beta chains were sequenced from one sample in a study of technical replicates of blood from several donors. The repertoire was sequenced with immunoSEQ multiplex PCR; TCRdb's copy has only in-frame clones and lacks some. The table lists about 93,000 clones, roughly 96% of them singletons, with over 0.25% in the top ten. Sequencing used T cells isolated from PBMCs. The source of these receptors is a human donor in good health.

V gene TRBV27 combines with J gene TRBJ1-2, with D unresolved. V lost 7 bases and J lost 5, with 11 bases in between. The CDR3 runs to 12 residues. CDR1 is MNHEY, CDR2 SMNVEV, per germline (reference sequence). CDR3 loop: CASNHPGYGYTF. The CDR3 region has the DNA TGTGCCAGCAATCATCCCGGGTATGGCTACACCTTC.

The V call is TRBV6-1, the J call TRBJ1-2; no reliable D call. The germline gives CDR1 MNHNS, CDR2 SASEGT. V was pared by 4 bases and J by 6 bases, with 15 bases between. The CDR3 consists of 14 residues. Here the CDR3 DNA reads TGTGCCAGCAGTGCCCGGCCTCTAGGCGATGGCTACACCTTC. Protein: CASSARPLGDGYTF.

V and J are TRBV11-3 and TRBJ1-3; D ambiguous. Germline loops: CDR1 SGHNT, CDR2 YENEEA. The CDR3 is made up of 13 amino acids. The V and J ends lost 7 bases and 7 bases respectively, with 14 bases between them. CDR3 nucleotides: TGTGCCAGCACTTACCCGGGTCATAACACCATATATTTT. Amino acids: CASTYPGHNTIYF. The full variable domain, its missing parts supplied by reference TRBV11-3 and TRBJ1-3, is EAGVVQSPRYKIIEKKQPVAFWCNPISGHNTLYWYLQNLGQGPELLIRYENEEAVDDSQLPKDRFSAERLKGVDSTLKIQPAELGDSAVYLCASTYPGHNTIYFGEGSWLTVV.

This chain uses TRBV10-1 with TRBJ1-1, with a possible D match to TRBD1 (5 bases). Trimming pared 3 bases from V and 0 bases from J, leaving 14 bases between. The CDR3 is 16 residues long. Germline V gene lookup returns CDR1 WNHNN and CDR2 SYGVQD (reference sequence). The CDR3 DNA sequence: TGCGCCAGCAGTGACGGTAGGGGCAGCATGAACACTGAAGCTTTCTTT. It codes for CASSDGRGSMNTEAFF.

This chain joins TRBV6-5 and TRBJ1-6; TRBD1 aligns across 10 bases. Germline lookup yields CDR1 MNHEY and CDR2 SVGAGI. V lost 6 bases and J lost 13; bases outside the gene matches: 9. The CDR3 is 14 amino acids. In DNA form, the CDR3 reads TGTGCCAGCAGCCCGGGACAGGGGATGGGTCCCCTCCACTTT. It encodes CASSPGQGMGPLHF.